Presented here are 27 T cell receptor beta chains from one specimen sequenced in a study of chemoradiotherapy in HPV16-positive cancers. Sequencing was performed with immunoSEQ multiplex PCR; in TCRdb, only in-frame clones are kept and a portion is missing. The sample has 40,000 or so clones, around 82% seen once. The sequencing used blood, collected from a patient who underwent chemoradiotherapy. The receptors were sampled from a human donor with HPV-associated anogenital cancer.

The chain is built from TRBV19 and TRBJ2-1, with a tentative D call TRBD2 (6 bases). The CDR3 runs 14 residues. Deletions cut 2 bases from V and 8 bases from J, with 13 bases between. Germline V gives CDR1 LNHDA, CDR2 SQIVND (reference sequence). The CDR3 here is CASSIRPGDDEQFF. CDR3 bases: TGTGCCAGTAGTATACGCCCGGGAGACGATGAGCAGTTCTTC.

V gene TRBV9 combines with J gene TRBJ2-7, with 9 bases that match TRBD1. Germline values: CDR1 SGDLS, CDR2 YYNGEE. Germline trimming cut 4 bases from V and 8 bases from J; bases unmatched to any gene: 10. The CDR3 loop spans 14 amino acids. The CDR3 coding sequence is TGTGCCAGCAGCCTAGGGGACAGGGCCACACAGCAGTACTTC. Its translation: CASSLGDRATQQYF.

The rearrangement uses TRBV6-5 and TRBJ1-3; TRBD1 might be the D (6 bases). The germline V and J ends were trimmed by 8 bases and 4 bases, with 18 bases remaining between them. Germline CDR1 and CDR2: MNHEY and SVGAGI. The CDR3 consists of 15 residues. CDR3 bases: TGTGCCAGCCGGAAGGGGGAGCCTCTGGGAAACACCATATATTTT. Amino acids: CASRKGEPLGNTIYF.

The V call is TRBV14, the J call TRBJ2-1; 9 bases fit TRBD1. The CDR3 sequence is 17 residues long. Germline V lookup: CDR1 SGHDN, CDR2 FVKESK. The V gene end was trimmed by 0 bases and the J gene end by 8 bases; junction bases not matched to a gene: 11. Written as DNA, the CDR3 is TGTGCCAGCAGCCAAGAACTCGAGACAGGGGGGTACCATGAGCAGTTCTTC. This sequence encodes CASSQELETGGYHEQFF.

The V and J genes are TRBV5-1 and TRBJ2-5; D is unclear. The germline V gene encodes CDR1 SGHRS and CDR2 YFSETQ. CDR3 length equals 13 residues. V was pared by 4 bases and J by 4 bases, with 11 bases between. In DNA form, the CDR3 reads TGCGCCAGCAGCACAAACACCGGAGAGACCCAGTACTTC. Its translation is CASSTNTGETQYF.

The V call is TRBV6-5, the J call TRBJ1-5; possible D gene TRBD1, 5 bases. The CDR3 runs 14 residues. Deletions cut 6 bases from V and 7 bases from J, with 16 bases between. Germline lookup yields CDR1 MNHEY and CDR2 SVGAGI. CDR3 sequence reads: CASSLRGVNQPQHF. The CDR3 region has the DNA TGTGCCAGCAGCCTCCGGGGGGTTAACCAGCCCCAGCATTTT.

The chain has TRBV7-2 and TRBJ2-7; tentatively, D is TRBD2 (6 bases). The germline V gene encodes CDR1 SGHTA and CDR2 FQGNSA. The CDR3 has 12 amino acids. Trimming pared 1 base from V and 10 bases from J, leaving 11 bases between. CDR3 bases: TGTGCCAGCAGCTTAGAGGAGGGACTCCAGTACTTC. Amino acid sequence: CASSLEEGLQYF.

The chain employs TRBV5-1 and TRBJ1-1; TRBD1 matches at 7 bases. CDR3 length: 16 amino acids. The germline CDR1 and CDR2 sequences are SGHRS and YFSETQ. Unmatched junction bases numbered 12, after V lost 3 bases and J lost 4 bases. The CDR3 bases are TGCGCCAGCAGCTCAGGGGGTCAGTTGCGGGGCACTGAAGCTTTCTTT. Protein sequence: CASSSGGQLRGTEAFF.

CDR3 sequence reads: CASSQPSAAADTQYF. DNA for the CDR3: TGTGCCAGCAGCCAGCCCTCCGCGGCGGCAGATACGCAGTATTTT. The chain combines TRBV4-2 with TRBJ2-3; D call uncertain. Deletions cut 3 bases from V and 4 bases from J, with 14 bases between. This CDR3 comprises 15 residues. Germline CDR1 is LGHNA and CDR2 is YNFKEQ.

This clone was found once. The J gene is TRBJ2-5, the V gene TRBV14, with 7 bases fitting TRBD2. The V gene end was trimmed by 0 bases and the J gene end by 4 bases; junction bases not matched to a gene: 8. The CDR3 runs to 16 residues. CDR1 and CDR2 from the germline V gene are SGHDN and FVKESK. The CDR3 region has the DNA TGTGCCAGCAGCCAAGATGTGGGGGGGGACGGAGAGACCCAGTACTTC. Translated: CASSQDVGGDGETQYF.

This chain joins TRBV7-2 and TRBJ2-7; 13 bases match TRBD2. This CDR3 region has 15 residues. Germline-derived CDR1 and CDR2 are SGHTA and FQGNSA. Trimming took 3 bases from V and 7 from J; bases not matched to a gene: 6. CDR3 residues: CASSFSLAGGNEQYF. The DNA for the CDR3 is TGTGCCAGCAGCTTTTCACTAGCGGGGGGGAATGAGCAGTACTTC.

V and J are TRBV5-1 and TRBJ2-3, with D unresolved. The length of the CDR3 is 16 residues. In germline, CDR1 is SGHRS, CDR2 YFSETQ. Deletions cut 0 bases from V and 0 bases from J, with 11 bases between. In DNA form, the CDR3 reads TGCGCCAGCAGCTTGGTGGTCGCCTCTAGCACAGATACGCAGTATTTT. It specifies CASSLVVASSTDTQYF.

The CDR3 reads CASSFPGQGTTEAFF. CDR3 DNA: TGTGCCAGCAGCTTTCCGGGACAGGGTACCACTGAAGCTTTCTTT. The chain carries TRBV5-4 and TRBJ1-1; 9 bases align to TRBD1. The CDR3 is 15 amino acids. With 2 bases clipped from V and 4 bases from J, the junction kept 6 bases outside the gene matches. Germline CDR1 SGHNT, CDR2 YYREEE (reference sequence).

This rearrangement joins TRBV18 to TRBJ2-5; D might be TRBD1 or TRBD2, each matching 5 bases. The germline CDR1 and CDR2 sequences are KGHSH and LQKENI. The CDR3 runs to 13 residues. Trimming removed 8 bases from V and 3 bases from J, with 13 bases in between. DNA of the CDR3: TGTGCCAGCATTGCCGGGGCAGAAGAGACCCAGTACTTC. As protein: CASIAGAEETQYF.

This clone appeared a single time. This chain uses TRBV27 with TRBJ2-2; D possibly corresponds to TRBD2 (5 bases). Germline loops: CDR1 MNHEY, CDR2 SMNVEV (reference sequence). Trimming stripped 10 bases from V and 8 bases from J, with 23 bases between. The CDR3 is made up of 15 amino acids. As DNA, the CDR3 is TGTGCCACTTCGTTAGGACTTCCCGGTGGGGGGGAGCTGTTTTTT. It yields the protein CATSLGLPGGGELFF.

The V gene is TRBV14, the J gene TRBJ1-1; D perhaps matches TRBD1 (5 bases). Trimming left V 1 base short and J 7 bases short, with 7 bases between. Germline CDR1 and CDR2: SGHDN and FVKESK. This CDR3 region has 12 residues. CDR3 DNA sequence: TGTGCCAGCAGCCAAGGAGGGGTTGAAGCTTTCTTT. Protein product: CASSQGGVEAFF.

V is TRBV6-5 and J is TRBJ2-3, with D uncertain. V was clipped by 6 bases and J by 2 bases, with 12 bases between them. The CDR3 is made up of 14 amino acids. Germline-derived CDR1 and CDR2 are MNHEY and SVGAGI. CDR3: CASSRTATTDTQYF. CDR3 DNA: TGTGCCAGCAGCCGGACGGCCACCACAGATACGCAGTATTTT.

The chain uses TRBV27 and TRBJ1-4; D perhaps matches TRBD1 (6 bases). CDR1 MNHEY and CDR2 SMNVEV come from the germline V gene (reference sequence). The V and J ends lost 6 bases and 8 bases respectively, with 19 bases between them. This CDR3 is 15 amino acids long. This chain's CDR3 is CASSPFRGANEKLFF. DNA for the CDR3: TGTGCCAGCAGCCCTTTCCGGGGGGCGAACGAAAAACTGTTTTTT. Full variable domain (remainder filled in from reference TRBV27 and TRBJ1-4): EAQVTQNPRYLITVTGKKLTVTCSQNMNHEYMSWYRQDPGLGLRQIYYSMNVEVTDKGDVPEGYKVSRKEKRNFPLILESPSPNQTSLYFCASSPFRGANEKLFFGSGTQLSVL.

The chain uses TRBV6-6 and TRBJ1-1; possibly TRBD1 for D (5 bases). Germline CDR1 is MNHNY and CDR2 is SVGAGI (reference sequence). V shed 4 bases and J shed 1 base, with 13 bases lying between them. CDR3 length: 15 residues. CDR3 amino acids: CASSFPTDRNTEAFF. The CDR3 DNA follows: TGTGCCAGCAGTTTCCCGACCGACAGGAACACTGAAGCTTTCTTT.

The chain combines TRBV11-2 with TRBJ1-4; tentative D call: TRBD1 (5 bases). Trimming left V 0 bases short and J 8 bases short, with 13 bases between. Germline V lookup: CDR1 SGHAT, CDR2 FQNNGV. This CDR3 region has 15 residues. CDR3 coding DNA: TGTGCCAGCAGCTTAGATGGGGGGTCGGGGGAAAAACTGTTTTTT. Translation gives CASSLDGGSGEKLFF.

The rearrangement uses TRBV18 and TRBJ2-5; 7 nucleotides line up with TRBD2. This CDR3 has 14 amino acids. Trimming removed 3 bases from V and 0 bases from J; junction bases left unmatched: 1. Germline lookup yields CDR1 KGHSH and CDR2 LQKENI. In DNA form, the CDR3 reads TGTGCCAGCTCACCTGGACTAGACCAAGAGACCCAGTACTTC. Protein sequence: CASSPGLDQETQYF.

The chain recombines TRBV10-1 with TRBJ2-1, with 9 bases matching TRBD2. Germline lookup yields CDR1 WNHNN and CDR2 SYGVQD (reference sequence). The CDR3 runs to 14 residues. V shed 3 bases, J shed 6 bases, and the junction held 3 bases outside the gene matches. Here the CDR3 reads CASSDGRGGNEQFF. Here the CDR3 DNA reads TGCGCCAGCAGTGATGGGCGGGGGGGCAATGAGCAGTTCTTC.

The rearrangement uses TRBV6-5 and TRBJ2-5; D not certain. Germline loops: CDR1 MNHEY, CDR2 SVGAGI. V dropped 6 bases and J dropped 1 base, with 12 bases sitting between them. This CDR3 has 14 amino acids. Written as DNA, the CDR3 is TGTGCCAGCAGCCCTCAGACGGCCCAAGAGACCCAGTACTTC. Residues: CASSPQTAQETQYF.

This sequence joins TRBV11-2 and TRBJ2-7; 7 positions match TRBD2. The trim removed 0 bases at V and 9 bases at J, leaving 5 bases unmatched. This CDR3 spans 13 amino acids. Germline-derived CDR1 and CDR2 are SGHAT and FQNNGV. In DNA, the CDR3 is TGTGCCAGCAGCTTAGATCAGGCGGGGGTGCAGTACTTC. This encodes CASSLDQAGVQYF.

As DNA, the CDR3 is TGTGCCAGCAGCCTTCGGACAGGGAGCTCACCCCTCCACTTT. This sequence encodes CASSLRTGSSPLHF. The chain has TRBV9 and TRBJ1-6; 8 bases match TRBD1. Germline values: CDR1 SGDLS, CDR2 YYNGEE. The CDR3 has 14 amino acids. J gave up 10 bases and V 4 bases, and 7 bases lay outside the gene matches.

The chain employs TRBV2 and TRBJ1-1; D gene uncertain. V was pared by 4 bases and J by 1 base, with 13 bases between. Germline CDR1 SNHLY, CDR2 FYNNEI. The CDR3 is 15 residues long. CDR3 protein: CASSAGQATNTEAFF. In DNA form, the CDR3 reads TGTGCCAGCAGTGCCGGCCAGGCCACGAACACTGAAGCTTTCTTT.

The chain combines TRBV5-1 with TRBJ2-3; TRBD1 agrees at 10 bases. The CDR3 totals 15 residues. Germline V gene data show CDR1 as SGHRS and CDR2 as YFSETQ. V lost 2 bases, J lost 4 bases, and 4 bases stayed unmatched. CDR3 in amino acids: CASSLEDRGSDTQYF. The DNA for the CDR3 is TGCGCCAGCAGCTTAGAGGACAGGGGGTCAGATACGCAGTATTTT.